A selection of T cell receptor beta chains follows, all from one sample in a study of shared clonotypes between healthy human individuals. Sequenced by immunoSEQ multiplex PCR; TCRdb stores in-frame clones only, minus some. Here the sample spans about 2.3 million clones, around 93% being singletons. Sequenced input: naive CD4+ T cells from PBMCs. Receptors were obtained from a man younger than 35 in good health. Some clones in this sample may be carry-over from other donors' samples. CDR3s include the opening cysteine and the closing phenylalanine or tryptophan. A D gene is named only where the DNA matches it firmly. The size of a clone is reported for some rows only, either as once, few or many, or as a class for expanded clones.

v_call: TRBV19; clone_size: -; d_call: -; j_call: TRBJ1-5; cdr3_nt: TGTGCCAGTAGTATTAACGGGGGCCGCAATCAGCCCCAGCATTTT; cdr3_aa: CASSINGGRNQPQHF
v_call: TRBV7-9; clone_size: -; d_call: -; j_call: TRBJ2-1; cdr3_nt: TGTGCCAGCAGCTTAGATCAGGGCCACCTCTACAATGAGCAGTTCTTC; cdr3_aa: CASSLDQGHLYNEQFF
v_call: TRBV7-3; clone_size: once; d_call: TRBD2; j_call: TRBJ2-7; cdr3_nt: TGTGCCAGCAGCGAAGGGACTAGCGGGAGCAACGAGCAGTACTTC; cdr3_aa: CASSEGTSGSNEQYF
v_call: TRBV6-5; clone_size: once; d_call: -; j_call: TRBJ2-7; cdr3_nt: TGTGCCAGCAGGCGGAGTCGGGGAAGCGAGCAGTACTTC; cdr3_aa: CASRRSRGSEQYF
v_call: TRBV2; clone_size: -; d_call: TRBD2; j_call: TRBJ2-5; cdr3_nt: TGTGCCAGCAGTGAAATAGCGGGAGTCATGGAGACCCAGTACTTC; cdr3_aa: CASSEIAGVMETQYF
v_call: TRBV14; clone_size: -; d_call: -; j_call: TRBJ2-1; cdr3_nt: TGTGCCAGCAGCCAAGATGGGCTCCGCGATGAGCAGTTCTTC; cdr3_aa: CASSQDGLRDEQFF
v_call: TRBV30; clone_size: -; d_call: -; j_call: TRBJ1-2; cdr3_nt: TGTGCCTGGAGTGAAGTCCGGGGCTACACCTTC; cdr3_aa: CAWSEVRGYTF
v_call: TRBV6-1; clone_size: -; d_call: -; j_call: TRBJ2-7; cdr3_nt: TGTGCCAGCACCGGGGACGGCCCTTCTCCCTACGAGCAGTACTTC; cdr3_aa: CASTGDGPSPYEQYF
v_call: TRBV7-3; clone_size: -; d_call: TRBD2; j_call: TRBJ2-2; cdr3_nt: TGTGCCAGCGGCGGGAGAACAAACACCGGGGAGCTGTTTTTT; cdr3_aa: CASGGRTNTGELFF
v_call: TRBV11-2; clone_size: -; d_call: TRBD2; j_call: TRBJ2-1; cdr3_nt: TGTGCCAGCAGCTTAGCGACTAGCGGGATTTACAATGAGCAGTTCTTC; cdr3_aa: CASSLATSGIYNEQFF
v_call: TRBV29-1; clone_size: -; d_call: -; j_call: TRBJ1-5; cdr3_nt: TGCAGCGTTGGACAGAACAATCAGCCCCAGCATTTT; cdr3_aa: CSVGQNNQPQHF
v_call: TRBV19; clone_size: few; d_call: TRBD1; j_call: TRBJ1-2; cdr3_nt: TGTGCCAGTAGTGTCCGGGACAGGGGGCCCTATGGCTACACCTTC; cdr3_aa: CASSVRDRGPYGYTF
v_call: TRBV7-2; clone_size: -; d_call: -; j_call: TRBJ2-7; cdr3_nt: TGTGCCAGCAGCCCTACCCCAGGCGAGGGCGAGCAGTACTTC; cdr3_aa: CASSPTPGEGEQYF
v_call: TRBV28; clone_size: -; d_call: TRBD1; j_call: TRBJ2-3; cdr3_nt: TGTGCCAGCAGTTTCCCAGGGGGCCGTGGAGATACGCAGTATTTT; cdr3_aa: CASSFPGGRGDTQYF
v_call: TRBV7-2; clone_size: -; d_call: -; j_call: TRBJ2-6; cdr3_nt: TGTGCCAGCAGGGTTGGGGGGTCTGGGGCCAACGTCCTGACTTTC; cdr3_aa: CASRVGGSGANVLTF
v_call: TRBV5-1; clone_size: -; d_call: -; j_call: TRBJ2-1; cdr3_nt: TGCGCCAGCAGCTTGGGAGGACTTTCATACAATGAGCAGTTCTTC; cdr3_aa: CASSLGGLSYNEQFF
v_call: TRBV7-9; clone_size: -; d_call: -; j_call: TRBJ2-1; cdr3_nt: TGTGCCAGCAGCTCCGGGTACAATGAGCAGTTCTTC; cdr3_aa: CASSSGYNEQFF
v_call: TRBV11-2; clone_size: once; d_call: -; j_call: TRBJ2-7; cdr3_nt: TGTGCCAGCAGCTTAGTAATGGCTAGCGACGAGCAGTACTTC; cdr3_aa: CASSLVMASDEQYF
v_call: TRBV5-4; clone_size: once; d_call: TRBD2; j_call: TRBJ2-7; cdr3_nt: TGTGCCAGCAGCCGGGCAATAGCGGGAAGGGGCGAGCAGTACTTC; cdr3_aa: CASSRAIAGRGEQYF
v_call: TRBV5-1; clone_size: -; d_call: TRBD1; j_call: TRBJ1-1; cdr3_nt: TGCGCCAGCAGCCTTACAGGGGTAGGCACTGAAGCTTTCTTT; cdr3_aa: CASSLTGVGTEAFF
v_call: TRBV7-8; clone_size: -; d_call: -; j_call: TRBJ2-3; cdr3_nt: TGTGCCAGCACCTTAAACAACCCCGGAGATACGCAGTATTTT; cdr3_aa: CASTLNNPGDTQYF
v_call: TRBV7-8; clone_size: -; d_call: -; j_call: TRBJ1-5; cdr3_nt: TGTGCCAGCAGCCCCCTTGAGCGGCACCAGCCCCAGCATTTT; cdr3_aa: CASSPLERHQPQHF
v_call: TRBV4-1; clone_size: -; d_call: -; j_call: TRBJ2-1; cdr3_nt: TGCGCCAGCAGCCAAGCCCCCGTCCCCCGGGCCCATGAGCAGTTCTTC; cdr3_aa: CASSQAPVPRAHEQFF
v_call: TRBV10-3; clone_size: -; d_call: TRBD1; j_call: TRBJ1-1; cdr3_nt: TGTGCCATCAAGATGGACAGGGGGGCTGAAGCTTTCTTT; cdr3_aa: CAIKMDRGAEAFF
v_call: TRBV5-8; clone_size: -; d_call: -; j_call: TRBJ1-2; cdr3_nt: TGTGCCAGCAGCATAAACAGGGAGAACTATGGCTACACCTTC; cdr3_aa: CASSINRENYGYTF
v_call: TRBV5-8; clone_size: -; d_call: TRBD2; j_call: TRBJ2-7; cdr3_nt: TGTGCCAGCAGCTTGGAGGGGAGGGAGGCCTACGAGCAGTACTTC; cdr3_aa: CASSLEGREAYEQYF
v_call: TRBV27; clone_size: -; d_call: -; j_call: TRBJ2-1; cdr3_nt: TGTGCCAGCACCCTACAGGGACCGAAGCGGTCGCTGCAGTTCTTC; cdr3_aa: CASTLQGPKRSLQFF
v_call: TRBV28; clone_size: -; d_call: -; j_call: TRBJ1-2; cdr3_nt: TGTGCCAGCAGTCAAAGACAGGTCTCTGGCTACACCTTC; cdr3_aa: CASSQRQVSGYTF
v_call: TRBV29-1; clone_size: -; d_call: -; j_call: TRBJ2-5; cdr3_nt: TGCAGCGTTGACGGCGGGGCCTACCAAGAGACCCAGTACTTC; cdr3_aa: CSVDGGAYQETQYF
v_call: TRBV5-4; clone_size: -; d_call: -; j_call: TRBJ1-1; cdr3_nt: TGTGCCAGCAGCTCCAGATCGATAGGGAGCACTGAAGCTTTCTTT; cdr3_aa: CASSSRSIGSTEAFF
v_call: TRBV4-3; clone_size: -; d_call: -; j_call: TRBJ2-7; cdr3_nt: TGCGCCAGCAGCCAAGAAGTCGTCGGGGCTCTCAGCTCCTACGAGCAGTACTTC; cdr3_aa: CASSQEVVGALSSYEQYF
v_call: TRBV2; clone_size: -; d_call: -; j_call: TRBJ2-7; cdr3_nt: TGTGCCAGCAGTGACAGGGATACCTACGAGCAGTACTTC; cdr3_aa: CASSDRDTYEQYF
v_call: TRBV5-1; clone_size: -; d_call: -; j_call: TRBJ2-7; cdr3_nt: TGCGCCAGCAGCTTGGCCTGGGCCGCAGGGGACCTCTACGAGCAGTACTTC; cdr3_aa: CASSLAWAAGDLYEQYF
v_call: TRBV6-1; clone_size: -; d_call: -; j_call: TRBJ1-5; cdr3_nt: TGTGCCAGCAGTGAAGCTACGGAAAATCAGCCCCAGCATTTT; cdr3_aa: CASSEATENQPQHF
v_call: TRBV5-5; clone_size: -; d_call: TRBD1; j_call: TRBJ1-5; cdr3_nt: TGTGCCAGCAGCTTTGACAGGGGGAGAGACAATCAGCCCCAGCATTTT; cdr3_aa: CASSFDRGRDNQPQHF
v_call: TRBV5-6; clone_size: -; d_call: -; j_call: TRBJ1-2; cdr3_nt: TGTGCCAGCAGCTCACAGGGACCTCGGACTAGAGGCTACACCTTC; cdr3_aa: CASSSQGPRTRGYTF
v_call: TRBV6-5; clone_size: -; d_call: TRBD1; j_call: TRBJ1-2; cdr3_nt: TGTGCCAGCAGGAGGGACAGCAACTATGGCTACACCTTC; cdr3_aa: CASRRDSNYGYTF
v_call: TRBV6-1; clone_size: few; d_call: -; j_call: TRBJ2-7; cdr3_nt: TGTGCCAGCAGTGTCTCAACTCCGCAGTACTTC; cdr3_aa: CASSVSTPQYF
v_call: TRBV28; clone_size: -; d_call: -; j_call: TRBJ2-7; cdr3_nt: TGTGCCAGCAGTTTCGGAGGTATGGTGACCTACGAGCAGTACTTC; cdr3_aa: CASSFGGMVTYEQYF
v_call: TRBV28; clone_size: -; d_call: -; j_call: TRBJ2-7; cdr3_nt: TGTGCCAGCAGTTTCATCACAGGAATCCTGAGCCCCTACGAGCAGTACTTC; cdr3_aa: CASSFITGILSPYEQYF